The clone carrying this TCR beta chain was picked up a small number of times. Its target is unknown. This entry is derived from a study of cytomegalovirus exposure and HLA in healthy donors. Overall study context: The same platform as the 500 to 700 first-cohort repertoires was used for the 100 to 150 validation repertoires, a later analysis reported.

The donors were in the roughly 120-subject validation cohort, distinct from the approximately 700-subject first cohort. Only in-frame clones appear in the TCRdb table, and some are missing; sequencing was by immunoSEQ multiplex PCR. In the table there are hundreds of thousands of clones, 80% to 95% of which are singletons. Study results and caveats: CMV antigen specificity was confirmed in vitro for a few CMV-associated chains. Rare TCR sequences dominated, though some public TCRs recurred in many donors.

The V and J ends lost 3 bases and 16 bases, in that order; junction bases with no gene match: 8. The CDR3 is 12 residues long. Germline V gene lookup returns CDR1 MDHEN and CDR2 SYDVKM. Specimen: PBMCs. The chain combines TRBV28 with TRBJ1-4; TRBD1 matches 7 bases. The origin of this receptor is a woman aged 25 to 39 in good health and CMV-seronegative. CDR3 sequence (DNA): TGTGCCAGCAGTTTCACGACAGGGTCTCCGTTTTTT. This codes for CASSFTTGSPFF.